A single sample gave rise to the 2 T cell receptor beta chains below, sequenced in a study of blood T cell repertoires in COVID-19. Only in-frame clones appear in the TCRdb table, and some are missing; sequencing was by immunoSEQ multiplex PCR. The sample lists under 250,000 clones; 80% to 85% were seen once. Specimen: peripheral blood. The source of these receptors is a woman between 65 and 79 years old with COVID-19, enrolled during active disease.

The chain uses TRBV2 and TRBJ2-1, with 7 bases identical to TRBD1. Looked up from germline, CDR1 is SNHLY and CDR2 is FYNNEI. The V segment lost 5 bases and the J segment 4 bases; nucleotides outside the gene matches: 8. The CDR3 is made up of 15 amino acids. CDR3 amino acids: CASSQTGARYNEQFF. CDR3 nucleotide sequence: TGTGCCAGCAGTCAAACAGGGGCTAGATACAATGAGCAGTTCTTC.

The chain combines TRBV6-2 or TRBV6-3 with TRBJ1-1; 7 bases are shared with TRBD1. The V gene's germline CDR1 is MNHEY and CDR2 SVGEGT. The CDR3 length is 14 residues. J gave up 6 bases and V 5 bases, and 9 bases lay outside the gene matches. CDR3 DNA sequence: TGTGCCAGCAGTGGTTCCGGCAGGGGGGCTGAAGCTTTCTTT. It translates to CASSGSGRGAEAFF.